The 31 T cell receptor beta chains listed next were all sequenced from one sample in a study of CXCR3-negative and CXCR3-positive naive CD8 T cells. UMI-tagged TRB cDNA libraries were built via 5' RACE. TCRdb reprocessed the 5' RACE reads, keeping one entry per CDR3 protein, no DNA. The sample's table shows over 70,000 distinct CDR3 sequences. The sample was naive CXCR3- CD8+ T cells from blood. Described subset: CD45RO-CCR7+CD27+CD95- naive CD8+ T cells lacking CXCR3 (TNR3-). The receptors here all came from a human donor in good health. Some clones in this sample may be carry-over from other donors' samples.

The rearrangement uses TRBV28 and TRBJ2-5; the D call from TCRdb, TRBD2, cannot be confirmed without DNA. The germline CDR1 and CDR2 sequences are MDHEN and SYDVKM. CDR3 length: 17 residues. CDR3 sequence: CASSGGSGRLGGETQYF. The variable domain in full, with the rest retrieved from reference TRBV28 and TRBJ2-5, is DVKVTQSSRYLVKRTGEKVFLECVQDMDHENMFWYRQDPGLGLRLIYFSYDVKMKEKGDIPEGYSVSREKKERFSLILESASTNQTSMYLCASSGGSGRLGGETQYFGPGTRLLVL.

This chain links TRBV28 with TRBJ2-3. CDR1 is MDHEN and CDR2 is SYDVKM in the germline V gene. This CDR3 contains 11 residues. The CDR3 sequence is CASRTTDTQYF.

CDR3 sequence reads: CSARDQAGATTNYGYTF. The chain employs TRBV20-1 and TRBJ1-2; TCRdb calls TRBD1, which cannot be checked without DNA. The CDR3 spans 17 residues. From germline, CDR1 is DFQATT and CDR2 SNEGSKA (reference sequence).

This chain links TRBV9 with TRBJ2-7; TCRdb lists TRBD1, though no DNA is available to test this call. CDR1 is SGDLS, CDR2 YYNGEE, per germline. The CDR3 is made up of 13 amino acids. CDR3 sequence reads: CASSSGQTYEQYF. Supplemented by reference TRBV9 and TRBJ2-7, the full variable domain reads DSGVTQTPKHLITATGQRVTLRCSPRSGDLSVYWYQQSLDQGLQFLIQYYNGEERAKGNILERFSAQQFPDLHSELNLSSLELGDSALYFCASSSGQTYEQYFGPGTRLTVT.

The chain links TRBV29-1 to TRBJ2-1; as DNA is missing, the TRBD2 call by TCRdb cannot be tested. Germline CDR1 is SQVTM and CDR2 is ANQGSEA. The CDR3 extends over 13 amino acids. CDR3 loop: CSAPSGSRNEQFF.

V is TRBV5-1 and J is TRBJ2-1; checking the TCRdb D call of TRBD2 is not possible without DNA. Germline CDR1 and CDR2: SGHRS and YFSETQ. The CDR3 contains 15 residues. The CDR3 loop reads CASSLGSGDYNEQFF.

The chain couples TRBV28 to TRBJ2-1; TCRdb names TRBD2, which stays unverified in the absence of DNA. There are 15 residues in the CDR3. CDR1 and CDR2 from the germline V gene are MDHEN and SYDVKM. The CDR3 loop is CASSLERTSYNEQFF.

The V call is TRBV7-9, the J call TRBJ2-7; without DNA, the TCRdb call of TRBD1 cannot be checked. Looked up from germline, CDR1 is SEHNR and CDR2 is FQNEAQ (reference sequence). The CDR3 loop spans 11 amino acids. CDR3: CASSQGDEQYF. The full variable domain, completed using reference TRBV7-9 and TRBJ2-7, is DTGVSQNPRHKITKRGQNVTFRCDPISEHNRLYWYRQTLGQGPEFLTYFQNEAQLEKSRLLSDRFSAERPKGSFSTLEIQRTEQGDSAMYLCASSQGDEQYFGPGTRLTVT.

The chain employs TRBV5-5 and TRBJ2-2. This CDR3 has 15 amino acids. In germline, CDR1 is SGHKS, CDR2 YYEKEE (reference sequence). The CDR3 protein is CASSFAGTDTGELFF.

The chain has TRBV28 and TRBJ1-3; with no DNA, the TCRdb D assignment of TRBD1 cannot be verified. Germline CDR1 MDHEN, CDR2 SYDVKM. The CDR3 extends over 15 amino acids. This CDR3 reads CASSLDRTSGNTIYF.

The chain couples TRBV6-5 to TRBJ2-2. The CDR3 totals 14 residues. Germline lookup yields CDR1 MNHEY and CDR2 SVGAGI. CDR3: CASSPITLGGELFF.

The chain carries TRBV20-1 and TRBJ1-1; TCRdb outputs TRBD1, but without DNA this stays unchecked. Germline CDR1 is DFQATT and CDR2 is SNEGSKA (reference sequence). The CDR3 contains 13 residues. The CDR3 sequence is CSASRDWDTEAFF.

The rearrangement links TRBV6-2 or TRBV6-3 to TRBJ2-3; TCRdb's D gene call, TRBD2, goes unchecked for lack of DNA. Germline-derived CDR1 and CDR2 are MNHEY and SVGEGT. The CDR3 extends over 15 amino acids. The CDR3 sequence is CASSYLVGPEDTQYF.

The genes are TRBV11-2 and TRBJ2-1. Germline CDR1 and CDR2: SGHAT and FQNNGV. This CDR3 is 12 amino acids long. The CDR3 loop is CASSLNYNEQFF.

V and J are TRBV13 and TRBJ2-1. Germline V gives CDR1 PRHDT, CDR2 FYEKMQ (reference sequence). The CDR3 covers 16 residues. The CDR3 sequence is CASTSDGGVAYNEQFF.

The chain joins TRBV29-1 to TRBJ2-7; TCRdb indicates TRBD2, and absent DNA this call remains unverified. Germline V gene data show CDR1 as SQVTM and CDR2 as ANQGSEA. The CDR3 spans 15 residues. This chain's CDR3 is CSVERLAGASYEQYF.

The CDR3: CASSLWPGPPAYEQYF. This chain links TRBV27 with TRBJ2-7; TCRdb gives TRBD1 as the D gene, but with no DNA this cannot be confirmed. The CDR3 spans 16 residues. CDR1 MNHEY and CDR2 SMNVEV come from the germline V gene (reference sequence).

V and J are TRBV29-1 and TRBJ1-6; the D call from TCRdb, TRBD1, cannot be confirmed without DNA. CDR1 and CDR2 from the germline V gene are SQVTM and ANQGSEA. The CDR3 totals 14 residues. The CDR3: CSVDIGTGDSPLHF.

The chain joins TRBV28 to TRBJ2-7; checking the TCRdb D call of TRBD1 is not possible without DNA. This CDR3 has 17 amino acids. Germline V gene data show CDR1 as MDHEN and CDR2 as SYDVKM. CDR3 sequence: CASSFGLGGQLLYEQYF.

The CDR3 sequence is CSVDSGGPHYEQYF. V is TRBV29-1 and J is TRBJ2-7; there is no DNA to check the TCRdb D call of TRBD1. The CDR3 loop spans 14 amino acids. The germline V gene encodes CDR1 SQVTM and CDR2 ANQGSEA.

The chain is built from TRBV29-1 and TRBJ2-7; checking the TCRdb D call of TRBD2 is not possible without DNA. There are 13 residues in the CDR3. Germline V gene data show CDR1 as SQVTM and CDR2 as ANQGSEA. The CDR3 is CSVEVPPLDEQYF.

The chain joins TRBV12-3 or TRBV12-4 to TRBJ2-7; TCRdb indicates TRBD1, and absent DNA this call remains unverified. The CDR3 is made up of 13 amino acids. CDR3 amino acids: CASSLRAYYEQYF.

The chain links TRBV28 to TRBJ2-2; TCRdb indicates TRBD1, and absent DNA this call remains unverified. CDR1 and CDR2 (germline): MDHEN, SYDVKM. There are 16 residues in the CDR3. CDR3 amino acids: CASSQTGGSNTGELFF.

CDR3 protein: CSAEGADNEQFF. This sequence joins TRBV29-1 and TRBJ2-1; TCRdb selects TRBD1, and the lack of DNA leaves this call unchecked. CDR3 length: 12 residues. Germline V gene data show CDR1 as SQVTM and CDR2 as ANQGSEA.

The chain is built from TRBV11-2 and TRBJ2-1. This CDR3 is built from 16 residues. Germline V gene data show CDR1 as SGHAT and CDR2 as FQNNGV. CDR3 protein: CASSVIMAERNNEQFF. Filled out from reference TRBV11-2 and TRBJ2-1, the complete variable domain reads EAGVAQSPRYKIIEKRQSVAFWCNPISGHATLYWYQQILGQGPKLLIQFQNNGVVDDSQLPKDRFSAERLKGVDSTLKIQPAKLEDSAVYLCASSVIMAERNNEQFFGPGTRLTVL.

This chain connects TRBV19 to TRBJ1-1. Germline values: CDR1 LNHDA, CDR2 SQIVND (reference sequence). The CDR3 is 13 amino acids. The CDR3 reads CASSIVANTEAFF.

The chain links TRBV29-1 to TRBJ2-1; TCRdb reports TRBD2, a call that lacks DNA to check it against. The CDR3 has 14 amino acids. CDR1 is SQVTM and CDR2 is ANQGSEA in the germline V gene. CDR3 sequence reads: CSAVGLADHNEQFF.

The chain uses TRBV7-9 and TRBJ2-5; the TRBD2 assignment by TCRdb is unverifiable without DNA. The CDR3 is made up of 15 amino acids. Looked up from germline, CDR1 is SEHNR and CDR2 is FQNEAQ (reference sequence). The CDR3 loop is CASSILAQEQETQYF.

CDR3 residues: CASSLAGLAINEQFF. The rearrangement joins TRBV27 to TRBJ2-1; TCRdb calls TRBD2, which cannot be checked without DNA. Germline CDR1 MNHEY, CDR2 SMNVEV (reference sequence). The CDR3 runs to 15 residues.

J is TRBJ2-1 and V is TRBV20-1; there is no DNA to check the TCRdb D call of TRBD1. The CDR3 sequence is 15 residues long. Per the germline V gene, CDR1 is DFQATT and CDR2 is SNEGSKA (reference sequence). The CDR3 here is CSAPLDGSSYNEQFF.

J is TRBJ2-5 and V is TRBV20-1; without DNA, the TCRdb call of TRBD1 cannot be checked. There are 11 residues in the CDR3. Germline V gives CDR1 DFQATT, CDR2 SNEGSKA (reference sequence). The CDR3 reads CSQQGEETQYF.